In its sample, the clone carrying this TCR beta chain was seen once. The entry originates in a study of T cell responses to AZD1222 COVID-19 vaccine. Data came from immunoSEQ multiplex PCR; TCRdb stores just in-frame clones and leaves some out. The data contain approximately 99,000 clones, more than 70% of them seen just once; the ten biggest clones take up 3% to 4%. This CDR3 is 18 amino acids long. The germline V gene encodes CDR1 SGHTA and CDR2 FQGNSA. Losses at the gene ends were 1 base for V and 0 bases for J; bases not matched to a gene: 6. V is TRBV7-2 and J is TRBJ2-4; 10 bases are a match to TRBD2. The origin of this receptor is an adult in good health. Material: peripheral blood, obtained on day 0 of AZD1222 vaccination. CDR3 sequence reads: CASSLGPTSGEAKNIQYF. The CDR3 bases are TGTGCCAGCAGCTTAGGCCCTACTAGCGGGGAAGCCAAAAACATTCAGTACTTC.